This T cell receptor (beta chain) came from a study of identical twins. The study, taken as a whole, reports: Weaker excess twin sharing was seen among beta out-of-frame sequences.

TCRdb redid the calling of the 5' RACE reads with MiXCR, one entry per CDR3 protein. The sample has around 280,000 distinct CDR3 sequences, 8% to 9% seen once. This clonotype was found many times. What it binds is not known. CDR1 and CDR2 (germline): SGHDT, YYEEEE. The CDR3 contains 16 residues. V lost 0 bases and J lost 2; bases outside the gene matches: 2. This sample was also put to use in a study of yellow fever vaccine responses in identical twins. That publication notes: On the reported evidence, twins' vaccine T cell responses seemed partly convergent and partly personalized.

The material sequenced was memory (CD45RO+) T cells sorted from blood. The chain uses TRBV5-6 and TRBJ2-2, with TRBD2 matching over 9 bases. The sequence derives from a woman aged 18-29 years in good health. CDR3 sequence reads: CASSLVGLANTGELFF. As DNA, the CDR3 is TGTGCCAGCAGCTTGGTGGGACTAGCTAACACCGGGGAGCTGTTTTTT.